These 25 T cell receptor beta chains were all obtained from the same sample, sequenced in a study of regulatory T cells in long-lasting Graves disease. Through Arm-PCR of CDR3 regions and iRepertoire HTBI primers, TCR beta libraries were built. TCRdb called the multiplex PCR reads again in MiXCR, with one record for every CDR3 protein. The table records 450,000 to 650,000 distinct CDR3 sequences, about 16% of them present only once. Specified time point: newly diagnosed GD, antithyroid drugs for less than 3 months. The TCR library was made from RNA extracted from PBMCs. The sample was also reused in another study, on T cells in Graves' hyperthyroidism and ophthalmopathy.

This specimen consisted of peripheral blood mononuclear cells (PBMCs), obtained at new diagnosis, from a patient treated with antithyroid drugs. These receptors all stem from a woman aged 35 to 59 with Graves disease.

The chain uses TRBV5-1 and TRBJ2-3, with D uncertain. This CDR3 region has 14 residues. The germline CDR1 and CDR2 sequences are SGHRS and YFSETQ. V shed 1 base and J shed 2 bases, with 8 bases lying between them. The CDR3 reads CASSLSQNTDTQYF. DNA for the CDR3: TGCGCCAGCAGCTTGTCACAGAACACAGATACGCAGTATTTT.

The genes are TRBV19 and TRBJ1-1; 9 bases line up with TRBD1. In germline, CDR1 is LNHDA, CDR2 SQIVND (reference sequence). Trimming took 10 bases from V and 4 from J; bases not matched to a gene: 10. This CDR3 comprises 14 residues. The CDR3 protein is CATHLQGATTEAFF. The CDR3 nucleotides are TGTGCCACCCACTTACAGGGGGCGACCACTGAAGCTTTCTTT.

This clonotype was seen ten or more times. The rearrangement uses TRBV2 and TRBJ2-1; unclear D gene. From germline, CDR1 is SNHLY and CDR2 FYNNEI. V lost 7 bases, J lost 10 bases, and 17 bases lay in between. The CDR3 has 13 amino acids. The DNA for the CDR3 is TGTGCCAGCACCCCACTGGGAAACCGGGAGCAGTTCTTC. Amino acid sequence: CASTPLGNREQFF.

This clonotype has ten or more counts. This chain joins TRBV2 and TRBJ1-5, with a weak D call TRBD1 (6 bases). Germline CDR1 is SNHLY and CDR2 is FYNNEI. Trimming took 0 bases from V and 7 from J, leaving 10 bases between them. The CDR3 contains 14 residues. CDR3 protein: CASSEAQGWQPQHF. The DNA of the CDR3 is TGTGCCAGCAGTGAAGCACAGGGCTGGCAGCCCCAGCATTTT.

This clonotype was counted at least ten times. The genes are TRBV6-1 and TRBJ1-1; D remains unclear. The CDR3 covers 11 residues. V dropped 8 bases and J dropped 6 bases, with 10 bases sitting between them. Germline CDR1 is MNHNS and CDR2 is SASEGT. CDR3 residues: CASGRSAEAFF. The CDR3 DNA reads TGTGCCAGCGGTCGATCAGCTGAAGCTTTCTTT.

This clonotype was counted only a few times. The V call is TRBV15, the J call TRBJ1-6; perhaps TRBD1 as D (5 bases). CDR1 and CDR2 (germline): LNHNV, YYDKDF (reference sequence). The CDR3 consists of 17 residues. V was cut by 5 bases and J by 1 base, with 15 bases left in between. CDR3 in DNA: TGTGCCACCAGCGGGTTCGGCAAGGGGTCCTATAATTCACCCCTCCACTTT. Translating gives CATSGFGKGSYNSPLHF.

In its sample, this clonotype was seen many times. The gene calls are TRBV2 and TRBJ2-5; D not certain. The length of the CDR3 is 12 residues. Germline CDR1 and CDR2: SNHLY and FYNNEI. With 0 bases removed from V and 5 bases from J, the gap between germline ends came to 4 bases. Here the CDR3 DNA reads TGTGCCAGCAGTGAAGCGCATGAGACCCAGTACTTC. Amino acid sequence: CASSEAHETQYF.

In this sample, this clonotype turned up many times. V usage is TRBV6-1 and J usage is TRBJ2-7, with TRBD2 identical over 7 bases. Germline V lookup: CDR1 MNHNS, CDR2 SASEGT. The CDR3 has 15 residues. J was trimmed by 5 bases and V by 5 bases; bases with no gene match: 12. CDR3 DNA: TGTGCCAGCAGTCCTGTCAAAACGGGAGGCCACGAGCAGTACTTC. This encodes CASSPVKTGGHEQYF.

This clonotype was observed at least ten times. The chain is built from TRBV6-1 and TRBJ1-2, with unresolved D. V lost 4 bases, J lost 7 bases, and 22 bases lay in between. Germline CDR1 MNHNS, CDR2 SASEGT. There are 16 residues in the CDR3. The CDR3 protein is CASSGLLLAGGGGYTF. The DNA for the CDR3 is TGTGCCAGCAGTGGCCTGCTTCTAGCGGGAGGAGGTGGCTACACCTTC.

V gene TRBV12-3 or TRBV12-4 combines with J gene TRBJ2-1; possible D gene TRBD2, 5 bases. Trimming left V 7 bases short and J 3 bases short, with 16 bases between. The length of the CDR3 is 15 residues. CDR3 region: CASKRTGFGYNEQFF. CDR3 DNA: TGTGCCAGCAAACGTACGGGGTTCGGCTACAATGAGCAGTTCTTC.

Points on this clonotype: A read error may be the cause here, since a much bigger clone is one base away. J is TRBJ2-7 and V is TRBV11-2; D gene uncertain. The CDR3 is made up of 10 amino acids. Germline V gene data show CDR1 as SGHAT and CDR2 as FQNNGV. CDR3 in amino acids: CASSLSEQCF. CDR3 sequence (DNA): TGTGCCAGCAGCCTCTCCGAGCAGTGCTTC.

This clonotype was picked up a small number of times. V usage is TRBV29-1 and J usage is TRBJ1-2, with TRBD1 as a possible D gene (5 bases). This CDR3 is built from 12 residues. CDR1 is SQVTM and CDR2 is ANQGSEA in the germline V gene. Trimming left V 7 bases short and J 4 bases short, with 13 bases between. The CDR3 region has the DNA TGCAGCGCCATCGGGGGTAGCTATGGCTACACCTTC. This codes for CSAIGGSYGYTF.

This clonotype was seen many times. V gene TRBV11-3 combines with J gene TRBJ2-1; the D is unclear. The germline V gene has CDR1 SGHNT and CDR2 YENEEA. Deletions cut 4 bases from V and 10 bases from J, with 8 bases between. The CDR3 spans 11 residues. CDR3 nucleotide sequence: TGTGCCAGCAGCTCAAGCATCGAGCAGTTCTTC. Translated, it gives CASSSSIEQFF.

At least ten counts were recorded for this clonotype. This rearrangement joins TRBV6-1 to TRBJ2-7; possible D gene TRBD2, 6 bases. Germline lookup yields CDR1 MNHNS and CDR2 SASEGT. V gave up 5 bases and J gave up 5 bases, with 16 bases separating them. The CDR3 has 14 residues. The CDR3 DNA reads TGTGCCAGCAGTACCCCGGGACTCCTGGACGAGCAGTACTTC. Protein: CASSTPGLLDEQYF.

This clonotype was found a few times. The genes are TRBV29-1 and TRBJ2-1, with D uncertain. The CDR3 loop spans 15 amino acids. V lost 0 bases and J lost 0, with 9 bases in between. The V gene's germline CDR1 is SQVTM and CDR2 ANQGSEA. The CDR3 nucleotides are TGCAGCGTTGAAGATCGTGGCGGCTCCTACAATGAGCAGTTCTTC. This encodes CSVEDRGGSYNEQFF.

This clonotype was seen more than once but under ten times. This chain joins TRBV19 and TRBJ1-5; tentatively, D is TRBD1 (6 bases). CDR3 length equals 13 residues. Trimming stripped 2 bases from V and 7 bases from J, with 9 bases between. Germline-derived CDR1 and CDR2 are LNHDA and SQIVND (reference sequence). The CDR3 DNA follows: TGTGCCAGTAGTATAACAGGGAGCCAGCCCCAGCATTTT. Translating gives CASSITGSQPQHF.

This rearrangement joins TRBV19 to TRBJ1-4; TRBD1 agrees at 9 bases. Germline values: CDR1 LNHDA, CDR2 SQIVND (reference sequence). The junction had 4 bases not matched to a gene; V was cut back by 5 bases and J by 3 bases. The CDR3 is made up of 15 amino acids. The CDR3 loop reads CASSVGQGPNEKLFF. CDR3 DNA: TGTGCCAGTAGTGTCGGACAGGGGCCTAATGAAAAACTGTTTTTT. The complete variable domain, with remaining parts taken from reference TRBV19 and TRBJ1-4, reads DGGITQSPKYLFRKEGQNVTLSCEQNLNHDAMYWYRQDPGQGLRLIYYSQIVNDFQKGDIAEGYSVSREKKESFPLTVTSAQKNPTAFYLCASSVGQGPNEKLFFGSGTQLSVL.

This clonotype was seen ten or more times. This rearrangement joins TRBV19 to TRBJ2-2, with TRBD1 matching 9 bases. Germline V CDR1 and CDR2: LNHDA, SQIVND (reference sequence). This CDR3 has 13 residues. V lost 9 bases and J lost 5; bases outside the gene matches: 4. The CDR3 spells CASRGTGTGELFF. The CDR3 coding sequence is TGTGCCAGCAGAGGGACAGGGACCGGGGAGCTGTTTTTT.

This clonotype was counted at least ten times. The chain uses TRBV12-3 or TRBV12-4 and TRBJ2-3; the D is unclear. This CDR3 contains 12 residues. V was trimmed by 5 bases and J by 8 bases, leaving 11 bases between them. CDR3 residues: CASSPSLSTQYF. The DNA for the CDR3 is TGTGCCAGCAGTCCGTCGTTGAGTACGCAGTATTTT.

V usage is TRBV15 and J usage is TRBJ1-3, with D hard to call. V was cut by 3 bases and J by 0 bases, with 6 bases left in between. Germline CDR1 LNHNV, CDR2 YYDKDF (reference sequence). The CDR3 has 14 residues. DNA for the CDR3: TGTGCCACCAGCAGCCCAAGCTCTGGAAACACCATATATTTT. Translating gives CATSSPSSGNTIYF.

As for this clonotype: As the CDR3 is not closed by the conserved phenylalanine or tryptophan, this likely results from a read error. This rearrangement joins TRBV20-1 to TRBJ1-3, with D hard to call. The CDR3 consists of 12 residues. Germline CDR1 and CDR2: DFQATT and SNEGSKA (reference sequence). In DNA form, the CDR3 reads TGCAGCGTTGAAGATGATTCGAACACCATATATATT. Translation gives CSVEDDSNTIYI.

There are many counts of this clonotype. The V call is TRBV2, the J call TRBJ2-1; 9 bases fit TRBD1. Germline V CDR1 and CDR2: SNHLY, FYNNEI. The CDR3 is 14 residues long. V dropped 6 bases and J dropped 1; count of bases not matched to a gene: 1. CDR3 in amino acids: CASRGTGSYNEQFF. CDR3 nucleotides: TGTGCCAGCAGGGGGACAGGGTCCTACAATGAGCAGTTCTTC. The complete variable domain, with remaining parts taken from reference TRBV2 and TRBJ2-1, reads EPEVTQTPSHQVTQMGQEVILRCVPISNHLYFYWYRQILGQKVEFLVSFYNNEISEKSEIFDDQFSVERPDGSNFTLKIRSTKLEDSAMYFCASRGTGSYNEQFFGPGTRLTVL.

This clonotype showed up just a few times. The V gene is TRBV7-8, the J gene TRBJ2-2, with 13 bases that match TRBD2. Looked up from germline, CDR1 is SGHVS and CDR2 is FQNEAQ. With 3 bases clipped from V and 3 bases from J, the junction kept 4 bases outside the gene matches. The CDR3 runs 17 residues. The CDR3 bases are TGTGCCAGCAGCTTGACGGGACTAGCGGGGTACACCGGGGAGCTGTTTTTT. Protein product: CASSLTGLAGYTGELFF.

This clonotype was counted a few times. This chain connects TRBV30 to TRBJ2-2; D remains unclear. This CDR3 has 13 residues. CDR1 and CDR2 from the germline V gene are GTSNPN and SVGIG (reference sequence). Trimming cost V 2 bases and J 6 bases, with 10 bases left between them. The CDR3 sequence is CAWSPIPAGELFF. The CDR3 coding sequence is TGTGCCTGGAGTCCAATTCCGGCCGGGGAGCTGTTTTTT.

As to this clonotype: A much larger clone is a single base away; this may be a read error. V usage is TRBV5-1 and J usage is TRBJ2-1; TRBD2 aligns across 14 bases. This CDR3 has 20 residues. In germline, CDR1 is SGHRS, CDR2 YFSETQ. CDR3 coding DNA: TGCGCCAGCCGCTTACTACCCGGGACTAGCGGGGGTCGAGTCTCCCATGAGCAGTTCTTC. It specifies CASRLLPGTSGGRVSHEQFF.